This T cell receptor beta chain derives from a study of T cells after yellow fever vaccination. Looking at the study overall: When fractions had low cell numbers, they were prepared with SMART-Seq v4 Ultra Low Input. Study-wide findings and caveats: Most clones from primary vaccination resurfaced after the booster (roughly 96% CD4, 88% CD8).

This clonotype was observed many times. What it binds is unknown. TCRdb ran MiXCR on the 5' RACE reads and lists one entry per CDR3 protein. This sample carries 350,000 to 550,000 distinct CDR3 sequences, under 20% of them seen once, and the ten largest clones take roughly a sixth. The CDR3 covers 17 residues. CDR1 and CDR2 (germline): DFQATT, SNEGSKA (reference sequence). With 0 bases clipped from V and 5 bases from J, the junction kept 13 bases outside the gene matches. The V gene is TRBV20-1, the J gene TRBJ1-5; 7 bases are a match to TRBD1. Here the sequenced sample was PBMCs, taken before the yellow fever booster vaccination. The clonotype was recovered from a man aged 18 to 30 who received the YFV17D yellow fever vaccine. CDR3 sequence reads: CSARDPLNRGGHQPQHF. The CDR3 bases are TGCAGTGCTAGAGATCCCCTCAACAGGGGCGGTCATCAGCCCCAGCATTTT.